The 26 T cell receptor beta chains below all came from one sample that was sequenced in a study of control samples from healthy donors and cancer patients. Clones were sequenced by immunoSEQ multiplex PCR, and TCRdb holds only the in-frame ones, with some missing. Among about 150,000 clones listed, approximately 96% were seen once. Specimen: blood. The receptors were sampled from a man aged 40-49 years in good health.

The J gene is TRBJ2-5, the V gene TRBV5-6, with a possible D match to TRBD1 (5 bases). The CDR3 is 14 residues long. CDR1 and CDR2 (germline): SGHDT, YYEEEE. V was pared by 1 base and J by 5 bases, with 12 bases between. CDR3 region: CASSLSGARETQYF. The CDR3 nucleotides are TGTGCCAGCAGCTTGAGTGGGGCCAGGGAGACCCAGTACTTC.

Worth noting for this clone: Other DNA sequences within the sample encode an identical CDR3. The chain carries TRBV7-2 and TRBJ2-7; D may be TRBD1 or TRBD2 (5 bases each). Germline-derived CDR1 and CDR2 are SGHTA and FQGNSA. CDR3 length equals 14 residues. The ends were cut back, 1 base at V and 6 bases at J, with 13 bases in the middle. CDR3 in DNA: TGTGCCAGCAGCTTAGACAGGACCGGGGTCGAGCAGTACTTC. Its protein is CASSLDRTGVEQYF.

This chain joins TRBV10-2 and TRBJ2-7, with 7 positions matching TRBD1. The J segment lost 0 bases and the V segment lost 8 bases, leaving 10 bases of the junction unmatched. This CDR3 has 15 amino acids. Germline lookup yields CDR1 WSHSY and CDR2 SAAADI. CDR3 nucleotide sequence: TGCGCCAGCGGCTTAAGAGGGGGCTACTCCTACGAGCAGTACTTC. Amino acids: CASGLRGGYSYEQYF.

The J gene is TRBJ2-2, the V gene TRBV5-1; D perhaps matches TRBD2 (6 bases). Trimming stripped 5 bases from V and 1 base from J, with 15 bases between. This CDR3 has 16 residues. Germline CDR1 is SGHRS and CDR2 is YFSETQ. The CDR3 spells CASREDNGGNTGELFF. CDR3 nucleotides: TGCGCCAGCAGGGAGGACAACGGGGGGAACACCGGGGAGCTGTTTTTT.

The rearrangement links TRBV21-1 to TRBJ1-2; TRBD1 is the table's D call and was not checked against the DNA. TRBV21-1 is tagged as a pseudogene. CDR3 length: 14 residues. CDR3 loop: CASSKLWDRDGYTF. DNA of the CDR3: TGTGCCAGCAGCAAACTTTGGGACAGGGATGGCTACACCTTC.

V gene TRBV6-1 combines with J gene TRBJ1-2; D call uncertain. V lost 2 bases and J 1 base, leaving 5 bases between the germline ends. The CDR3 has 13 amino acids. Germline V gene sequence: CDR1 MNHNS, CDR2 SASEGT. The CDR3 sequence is CASSESSNYGYTF. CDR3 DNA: TGTGCCAGCAGTGAATCGAGTAACTATGGCTACACCTTC.

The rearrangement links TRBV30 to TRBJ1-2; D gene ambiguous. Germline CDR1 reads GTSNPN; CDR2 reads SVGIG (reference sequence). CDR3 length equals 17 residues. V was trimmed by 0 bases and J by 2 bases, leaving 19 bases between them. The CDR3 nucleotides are TGTGCCTGGAGTGTACCCCGGATTCGACGGGTGAACTATGGCTACACCTTC. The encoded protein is CAWSVPRIRRVNYGYTF.

DNA of the CDR3: TGTGCCAGTAGTATCGGGACTCCTGATTCCATGGAAAAACTGTTTTTT. Its protein product is CASSIGTPDSMEKLFF. The chain is built from TRBV19 and TRBJ1-4; possibly TRBD1 for D (5 bases). Deletions cut 3 bases from V and 8 bases from J, with 19 bases between. This CDR3 region has 16 residues. Germline V CDR1 and CDR2: LNHDA, SQIVND (reference sequence).

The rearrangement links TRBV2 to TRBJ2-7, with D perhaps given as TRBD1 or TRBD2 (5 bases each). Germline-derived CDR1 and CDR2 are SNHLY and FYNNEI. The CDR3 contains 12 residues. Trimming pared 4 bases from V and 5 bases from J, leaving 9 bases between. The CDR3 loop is CASSVRDHEQYF. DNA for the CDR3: TGTGCCAGCAGTGTGAGGGACCACGAGCAGTACTTC.

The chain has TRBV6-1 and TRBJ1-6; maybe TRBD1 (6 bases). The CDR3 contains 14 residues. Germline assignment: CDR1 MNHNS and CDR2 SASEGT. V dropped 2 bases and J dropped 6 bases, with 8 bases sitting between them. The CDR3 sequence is CASSEWTANSPLHF. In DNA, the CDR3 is TGTGCCAGCAGTGAATGGACAGCTAATTCACCCCTCCACTTT.

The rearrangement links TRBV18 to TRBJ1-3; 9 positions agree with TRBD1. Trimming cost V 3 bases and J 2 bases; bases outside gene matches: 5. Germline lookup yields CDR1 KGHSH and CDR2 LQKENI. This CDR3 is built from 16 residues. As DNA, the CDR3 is TGTGCCAGCTCACCCCAACAGGGGGCTCCTGGAAACACCATATATTTT. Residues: CASSPQQGAPGNTIYF.

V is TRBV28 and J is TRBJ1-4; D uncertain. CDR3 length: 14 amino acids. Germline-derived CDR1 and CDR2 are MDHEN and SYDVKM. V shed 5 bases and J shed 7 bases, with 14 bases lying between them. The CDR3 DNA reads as TGTGCCAGCAGTCCCCGCCACTGGGTTGAAAAACTGTTTTTT. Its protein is CASSPRHWVEKLFF.

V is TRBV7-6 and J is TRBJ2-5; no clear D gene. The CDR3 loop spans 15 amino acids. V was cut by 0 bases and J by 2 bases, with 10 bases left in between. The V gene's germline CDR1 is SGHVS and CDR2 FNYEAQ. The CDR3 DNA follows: TGTGCCAGCAGCTTAGCGCTGGCAGTACAAGAGACCCAGTACTTC. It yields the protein CASSLALAVQETQYF. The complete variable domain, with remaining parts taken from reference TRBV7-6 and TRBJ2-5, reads GAGVSQSPRYKVTKRGQDVALRCDPISGHVSLYWYRQALGQGPEFLTYFNYEAQQDKSGLPNDRFSAERPEGSISTLTIQRTEQRDSAMYRCASSLALAVQETQYFGPGTRLLVL.

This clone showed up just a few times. CDR3 region: CASSQGGLSHEQFF. The CDR3 DNA follows: TGTGCCAGCAGCCAAGGGGGTCTATCCCATGAGCAGTTCTTC. The chain combines TRBV3-1 (or the pseudogene TRBV3-2) with TRBJ2-1; D gene uncertain. V was clipped by 1 base and J by 8 bases, with 12 bases between them. Germline V gives CDR1 LGHDT, CDR2 YNNKEL (reference sequence). CDR3 length: 14 residues.

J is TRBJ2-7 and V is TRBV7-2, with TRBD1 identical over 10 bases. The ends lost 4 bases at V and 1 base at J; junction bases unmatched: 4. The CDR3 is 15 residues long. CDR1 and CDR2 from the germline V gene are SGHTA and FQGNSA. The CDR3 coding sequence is TGTGCCAGCAGCTGGAGGACAGGGGGGTCCTACGAGCAGTACTTC. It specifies CASSWRTGGSYEQYF.

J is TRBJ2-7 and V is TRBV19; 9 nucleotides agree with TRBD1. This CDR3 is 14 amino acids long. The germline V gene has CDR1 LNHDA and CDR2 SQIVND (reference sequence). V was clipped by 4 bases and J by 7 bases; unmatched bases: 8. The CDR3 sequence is CASSTTTGGREQYF. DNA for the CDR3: TGTGCCAGTAGTACTACGACAGGGGGGAGGGAGCAGTACTTC. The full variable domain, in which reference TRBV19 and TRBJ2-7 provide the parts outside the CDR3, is DGGITQSPKYLFRKEGQNVTLSCEQNLNHDAMYWYRQDPGQGLRLIYYSQIVNDFQKGDIAEGYSVSREKKESFPLTVTSAQKNPTAFYLCASSTTTGGREQYFGPGTRLTVT.

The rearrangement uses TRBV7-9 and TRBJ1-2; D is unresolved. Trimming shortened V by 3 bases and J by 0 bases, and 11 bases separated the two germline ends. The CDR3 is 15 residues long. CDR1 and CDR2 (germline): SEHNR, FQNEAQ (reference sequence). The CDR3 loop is CASSLKDGANYGYTF. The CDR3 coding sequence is TGTGCCAGCAGCTTGAAGGACGGAGCTAACTATGGCTACACCTTC.

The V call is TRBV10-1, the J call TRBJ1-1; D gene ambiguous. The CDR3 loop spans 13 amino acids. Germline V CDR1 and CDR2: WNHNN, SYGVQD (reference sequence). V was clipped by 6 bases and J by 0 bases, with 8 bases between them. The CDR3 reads CASRGNMNTEAFF. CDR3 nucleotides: TGCGCCAGCAGGGGCAACATGAACACTGAAGCTTTCTTT.

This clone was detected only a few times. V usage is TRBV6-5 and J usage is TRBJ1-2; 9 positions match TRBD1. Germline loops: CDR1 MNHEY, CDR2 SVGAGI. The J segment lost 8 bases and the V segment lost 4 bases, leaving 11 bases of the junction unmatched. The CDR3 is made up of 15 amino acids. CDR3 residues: CASSSGGTGNEGYTF. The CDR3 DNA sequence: TGTGCCAGCAGTTCTGGCGGGACAGGGAATGAAGGCTACACCTTC.

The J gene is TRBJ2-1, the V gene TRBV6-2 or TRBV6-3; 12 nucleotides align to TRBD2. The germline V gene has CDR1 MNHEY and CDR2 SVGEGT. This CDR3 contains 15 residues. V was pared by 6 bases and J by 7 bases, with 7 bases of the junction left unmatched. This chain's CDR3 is CASSRTSGVLNEQFF. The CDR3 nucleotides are TGTGCCAGCAGCCGGACTAGCGGGGTTCTAAATGAGCAGTTCTTC.

The CDR3: CASSLSEGVNTEAFF. CDR3 DNA: TGTGCCAGCAGCTTATCAGAGGGGGTGAACACTGAAGCTTTCTTT. The V and J genes are TRBV7-8 and TRBJ1-1; tentative D call: TRBD1 (6 bases). Germline lookup yields CDR1 SGHVS and CDR2 FQNEAQ. The CDR3 loop spans 15 amino acids. The germline V and J ends were trimmed by 2 bases and 0 bases, with 10 bases remaining between them.

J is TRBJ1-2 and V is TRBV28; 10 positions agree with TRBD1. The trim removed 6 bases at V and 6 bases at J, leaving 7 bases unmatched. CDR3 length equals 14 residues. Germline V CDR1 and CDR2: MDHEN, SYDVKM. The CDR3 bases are TGTGCCAGCAGCGACAGGGGGCGCTGGGATGGCTACACCTTC. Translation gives CASSDRGRWDGYTF.

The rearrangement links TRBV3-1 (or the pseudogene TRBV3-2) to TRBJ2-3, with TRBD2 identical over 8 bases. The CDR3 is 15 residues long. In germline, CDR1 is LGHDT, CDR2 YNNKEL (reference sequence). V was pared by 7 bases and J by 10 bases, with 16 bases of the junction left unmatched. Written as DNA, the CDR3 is TGTGCCAGCACCCCATCGGGGGGGCTCCTTTCGGCGCAGTATTTT. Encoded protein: CASTPSGGLLSAQYF.

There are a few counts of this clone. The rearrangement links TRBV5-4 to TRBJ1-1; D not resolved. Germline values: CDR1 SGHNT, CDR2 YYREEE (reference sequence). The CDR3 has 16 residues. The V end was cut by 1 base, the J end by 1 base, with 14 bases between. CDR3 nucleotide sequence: TGTGCCAGCAGCTTGAGTAAGGCTCGGAGGAACACTGAAGCTTTCTTT. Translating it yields CASSLSKARRNTEAFF.

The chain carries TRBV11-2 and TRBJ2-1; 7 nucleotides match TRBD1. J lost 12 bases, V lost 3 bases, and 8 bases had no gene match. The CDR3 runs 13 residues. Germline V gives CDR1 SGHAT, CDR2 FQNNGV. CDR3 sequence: CASSFGGQSVQFF. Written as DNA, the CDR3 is TGTGCCAGCAGCTTTGGGGGACAGTCGGTGCAGTTCTTC.

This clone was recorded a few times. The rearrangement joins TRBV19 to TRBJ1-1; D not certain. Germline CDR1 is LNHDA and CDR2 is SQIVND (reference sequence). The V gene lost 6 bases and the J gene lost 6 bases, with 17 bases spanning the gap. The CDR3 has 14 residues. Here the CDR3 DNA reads TGTGCCAGTAGCTCCCTTGAAGGTTCGGCTGAAGCTTTCTTT. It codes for CASSSLEGSAEAFF.